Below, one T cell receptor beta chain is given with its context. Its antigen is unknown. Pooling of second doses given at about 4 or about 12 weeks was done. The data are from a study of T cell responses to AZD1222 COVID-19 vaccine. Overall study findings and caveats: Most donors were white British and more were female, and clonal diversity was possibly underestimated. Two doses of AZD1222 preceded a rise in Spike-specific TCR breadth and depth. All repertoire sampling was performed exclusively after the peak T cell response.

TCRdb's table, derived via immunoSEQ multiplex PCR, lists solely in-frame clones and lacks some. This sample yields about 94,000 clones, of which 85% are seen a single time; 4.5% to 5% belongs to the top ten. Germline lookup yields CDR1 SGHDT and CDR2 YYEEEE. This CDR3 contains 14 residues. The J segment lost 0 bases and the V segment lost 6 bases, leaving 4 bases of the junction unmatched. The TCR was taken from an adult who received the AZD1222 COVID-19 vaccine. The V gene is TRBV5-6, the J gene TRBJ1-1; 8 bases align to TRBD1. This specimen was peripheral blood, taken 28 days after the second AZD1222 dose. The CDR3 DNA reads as TGTGCCAGCACCCGACAGGGGATGAACACTGAAGCTTTCTTT. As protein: CASTRQGMNTEAFF. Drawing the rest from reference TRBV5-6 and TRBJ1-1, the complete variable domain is DAGVTQSPTHLIKTRGQQVTLRCSPKSGHDTVSWYQQALGQGPQFIFQYYEEEERQRGNFPDRFSGHQFPNYSSELNVNALLLGDSALYLCASTRQGMNTEAFFGQGTRLTVV.